Here is one T cell receptor beta chain with its context. The target antigen is unknown. This record comes from a study of response to subunit inactivated influenza vaccine. Overall study results and limits: Few new T cells, the authors suggested, are recruited by each seasonal influenza vaccination.

TCRdb fed the RT-PCR reads into MiXCR, producing one record per CDR3 protein. Of about 650,000 distinct CDR3 sequences listed, 13% to 15% are singletons. Trimming pared 4 bases from V and 0 bases from J, leaving 13 bases between. The CDR3 runs 17 residues. Germline V gene sequence: CDR1 SGHAT, CDR2 FQNNGV. The rearrangement links TRBV11-2 to TRBJ2-6; D gene unclear. The TCR comes from a middle-aged man who received an inactivated influenza vaccine. The sequences come from PBMCs from blood, collected roughly 15 days before vaccination. The CDR3: CASSSLETFSGANVLTF. For the CDR3, the DNA is TGTGCCAGCAGCTCTCTGGAGACCTTCTCTGGGGCCAACGTCCTGACTTTC.